The 22 T cell receptor beta chains presented below share a single source sample, sequenced in a study of CD8 T cells in ankylosing spondylitis. Using its own MiXCR run on the 5' RACE reads, TCRdb lists one record per CDR3 protein. Of a few hundred thousand distinct CDR3 sequences in the sample, roughly 18% were seen once. The sample taken for sequencing was blood, either unsorted or a sorted T cell fraction (not recorded which). The receptors were sampled from a male donor with ankylosing spondylitis or in good health (not recorded which).

This clonotype was seen more than once but under ten times. The rearrangement uses TRBV4-2 and TRBJ2-7; 11 nucleotides line up with TRBD2. V was pared by 0 bases and J by 4 bases, with 2 bases of the junction left unmatched. The germline V gene has CDR1 LGHNA and CDR2 YNFKEQ. The CDR3 is 15 amino acids. The CDR3 coding sequence is TGTGCCAGCAGCCAAGAAGGGACTAGCGGTTACGAGCAGTACTTC. This gives the protein CASSQEGTSGYEQYF.

The chain uses TRBV9 and TRBJ2-2; 10 bases line up with TRBD2. The germline V gene has CDR1 SGDLS and CDR2 YYNGEE. This CDR3 has 17 amino acids. V lost 2 bases, J lost 3 bases, and 7 bases stayed unmatched. The DNA of the CDR3 is TGTGCCAGCAGCGTTCCAACTAGCGGGATTGACACCGGGGAGCTGTTTTTT. The encoded protein is CASSVPTSGIDTGELFF.

This sequence joins TRBV4-2 and TRBJ2-5; 12 bases fit TRBD2. The CDR3 loop spans 17 amino acids. Trimming took 0 bases from V and 3 from J; bases not matched to a gene: 5. Germline CDR1 LGHNA, CDR2 YNFKEQ. Here the CDR3 DNA reads TGTGCCAGCAGCCAAGAACTAGCGGGAGGATTCAAAGAGACCCAGTACTTC. It translates to CASSQELAGGFKETQYF.

The chain employs TRBV6-5 and TRBJ2-1; 8 bases line up with TRBD2. The CDR3 consists of 15 residues. Trimming removed 5 bases from V and 7 bases from J; junction bases left unmatched: 10. The germline V gene has CDR1 MNHEY and CDR2 SVGAGI. CDR3 amino acids: CASSLQGSSGNEQFF. As DNA, the CDR3 is TGTGCCAGCAGTCTACAGGGTTCTAGCGGGAATGAGCAGTTCTTC.

This clonotype has a handful of counts. The chain couples TRBV12-3 or TRBV12-4 to TRBJ2-5; possible D gene TRBD2, 5 bases. V shed 2 bases and J shed 4 bases, with 11 bases lying between them. The CDR3 spans 14 residues. This chain's CDR3 is CASSLTTGLETQYF. The CDR3, as DNA: TGTGCCAGCAGTTTAACGACGGGGTTAGAGACCCAGTACTTC.

The V and J genes are TRBV29-1 and TRBJ2-3, with D possibly TRBD1 on 5 matching bases. V lost 1 base and J 0 bases, leaving 8 bases between the germline ends. The CDR3 is 14 residues long. The V gene's germline CDR1 is SQVTM and CDR2 ANQGSEA. Here the CDR3 DNA reads TGCAGCGTTGAAGCCAGGGATAGCACAGATACGCAGTATTTT. Translated: CSVEARDSTDTQYF.

This clonotype was found many times. This sequence joins TRBV20-1 and TRBJ2-5; a possible D gene is TRBD2 (6 bases). The length of the CDR3 is 14 residues. With 0 bases removed from V and 6 bases from J, the gap between germline ends came to 14 bases. CDR1 is DFQATT, CDR2 SNEGSKA, per germline (reference sequence). The CDR3: CSARDRTKGKTQYF. CDR3 in DNA: TGCAGTGCTAGAGACCGGACTAAGGGCAAGACCCAGTACTTC.

In its sample, this clonotype was seen a few times. J is TRBJ2-7 and V is TRBV6-2 or TRBV6-3; perhaps TRBD2 as D (6 bases). The CDR3 contains 13 residues. V lost 1 base to trimming and J lost 5 bases, with 9 bases between them. CDR1 MNHEY and CDR2 SVGEGT come from the germline V gene. The CDR3 DNA is TGTGCCAGCAGTTACTTTAGGAGGGACGAGCAGTACTTC. It translates to CASSYFRRDEQYF.

This clonotype was recorded many times. The chain couples TRBV6-5 to TRBJ2-1; a possible D gene is TRBD2 (6 bases). V was pared by 2 bases and J by 8 bases, with 13 bases between. CDR1 and CDR2 (germline): MNHEY, SVGAGI. The CDR3 length is 14 residues. Here the CDR3 reads CASSYGFGGDEQFF. CDR3 nucleotides: TGTGCCAGCAGTTACGGGTTCGGGGGAGATGAGCAGTTCTTC.

This clonotype occurred a few times. CDR3 DNA sequence: TGTGCCAGCAGTCCGGACAGGGATCAGCCCCAGCATTTT. Protein: CASSPDRDQPQHF. V and J are TRBV27 and TRBJ1-5; 8 bases are shared with TRBD1. The CDR3 spans 13 residues. V dropped 5 bases and J dropped 5; count of bases not matched to a gene: 2. CDR1 and CDR2 (germline): MNHEY, SMNVEV (reference sequence).

This clonotype was counted only a few times. This chain joins TRBV27 and TRBJ2-5; 7 positions agree with TRBD1. Germline assignment: CDR1 MNHEY and CDR2 SMNVEV (reference sequence). V dropped 2 bases and J dropped 1; count of bases not matched to a gene: 4. CDR3 length: 15 residues. The chain's CDR3 is CASSLRGGAQETQYF. The CDR3 nucleotides read TGTGCCAGCAGTTTAAGAGGGGGCGCCCAAGAGACCCAGTACTTC.

The rearrangement joins TRBV12-3 or TRBV12-4 to TRBJ1-1; D gene ambiguous. This CDR3 has 12 amino acids. V was cut by 3 bases and J by 3 bases, with 5 bases left in between. CDR3 coding DNA: TGTGCCAGCAGTTTCATGGACACTGAAGCTTTCTTT. It yields the protein CASSFMDTEAFF.

In the case of this clonotype: The junction departs from germline at one end; a sequencing error may be responsible. This sequence joins TRBV12-3 or TRBV12-4 and TRBJ2-2, with 13 bases identical to TRBD2. The CDR3 has 15 amino acids. The CDR3 loop is CAGRTGLAGPGELFF. CDR3 nucleotide sequence: TGTGCCGGCAGGACGGGACTAGCGGGACCCGGGGAGCTGTTTTTT.

This clonotype was counted at least ten times. The V call is TRBV29-1, the J call TRBJ2-7, with D tentatively TRBD2 (6 bases). The CDR3 is 13 amino acids. Trimming removed 1 base at V and 2 bases at J, with 9 bases between. Germline assignment: CDR1 SQVTM and CDR2 ANQGSEA. The CDR3 sequence: CSVEAGDPYEQYF. For the CDR3, the DNA is TGCAGCGTTGAAGCGGGGGACCCCTACGAGCAGTACTTC.

The rearrangement uses TRBV29-1 and TRBJ2-1; D remains ambiguous. V was shortened by 4 bases and J by 5 bases, with 9 bases between the two germline ends. CDR3 length equals 12 residues. Germline assignment: CDR1 SQVTM and CDR2 ANQGSEA. This chain's CDR3 is CSVVSWDNEQFF. In DNA, the CDR3 is TGCAGCGTTGTCTCCTGGGACAATGAGCAGTTCTTC.

This clonotype was counted only a few times. This sequence joins TRBV6-5 and TRBJ1-4, with D possibly TRBD1 on 5 matching bases. V was shortened by 0 bases and J by 7 bases, with 15 bases between the two germline ends. From germline, CDR1 is MNHEY and CDR2 SVGAGI. This CDR3 spans 16 amino acids. CDR3: CASSYSDKEWGEKLFF. The CDR3 nucleotides are TGTGCCAGCAGTTACTCGGACAAGGAATGGGGTGAAAAACTGTTTTTT.

J is TRBJ2-2 and V is TRBV3-1, with TRBD2 matching over 14 bases. CDR1 is LGHDT and CDR2 is YNNKEL in the germline V gene (reference sequence). The CDR3 contains 20 residues. After removal of 4 bases from V and 4 bases from J, the junction contained 14 bases not matched to a gene. As DNA, the CDR3 is TGTGCCAGCAGCCCCCAATTGGGACTAGCGGGAGTATTCATCACCGGGGAGCTGTTTTTT. It encodes CASSPQLGLAGVFITGELFF.

The CDR3 protein is CASSQDTAQGPATYEQYF. Written as DNA, the CDR3 is TGTGCCAGCAGCCAAGACACGGCACAGGGACCTGCAACCTACGAGCAGTACTTC. The chain uses TRBV4-2 and TRBJ2-7; tentatively, D is TRBD1 (6 bases). The germline gives CDR1 LGHNA, CDR2 YNFKEQ. This CDR3 region has 18 residues. V was clipped by 0 bases and J by 2 bases, with 20 bases between them.

This clonotype was seen repeatedly, ten times or more. The chain recombines TRBV6-1 with TRBJ1-1, with D unresolved. This CDR3 contains 12 residues. Germline CDR1 and CDR2: MNHNS and SASEGT. Trimming pared 2 bases from V and 7 bases from J, leaving 8 bases between. CDR3 sequence reads: CASSESGREAFF. The CDR3 DNA reads as TGTGCCAGCAGTGAATCCGGGCGTGAAGCTTTCTTT.

The chain combines TRBV28 with TRBJ2-7; D is unclear. The CDR3 has 14 amino acids. V dropped 4 bases and J dropped 0 bases, with 10 bases sitting between them. CDR1 and CDR2 from the germline V gene are MDHEN and SYDVKM. CDR3 DNA sequence: TGTGCCAGCAGTTCGCGCCACAGCTCCTACGAGCAGTACTTC. Protein: CASSSRHSSYEQYF.

This clonotype was seen at least ten times. The genes are TRBV12-3 or TRBV12-4 and TRBJ2-1; D uncertain. V lost 3 bases, J lost 7 bases, and 7 bases lay in between. The CDR3 extends over 12 amino acids. This CDR3 reads CASSFGGNEQFF. The CDR3 DNA reads as TGTGCCAGCAGTTTTGGTGGAAATGAGCAGTTCTTC.

In this sample, this clonotype turned up a few times. The V call is TRBV21-1, the J call TRBJ2-7. TRBV21-1 is a listed pseudogene. The CDR3 is 12 amino acids. The CDR3 DNA follows: TGTGCCAGCAGCAAAGACAGATACGAGCAGTACTTC. Translated, it gives CASSKDRYEQYF.